The TCR beta chain described here comes from a study of blood T cell repertoires in COVID-19. Looking at the study overall: Nucleic acid was either cDNA or gDNA, and it came from T cells, B-cell-depleted T cells, or PBMCs.

This clone was seen a single time. The CDR3 is made up of 14 amino acids. Per the germline V gene, CDR1 is MNHEY and CDR2 is SMNVEV (reference sequence). Trimming at V came to 6 bases and at J to 5 bases, leaving 3 bases not matched to a gene. Original data processing: By means of reference gene primer amplification, nucleated cell counts were estimated. Repertoires were generated with immunoSEQ multiplex PCR, while TCRdb's copy carries only in-frame clones and drops some. V and J calls and clone size are given by that table; D and trimming were obtained from the DNA. This sample has over 100,000 clones, with around 90% found just once.

The receptor was derived from a man between 18 and 29 years old with acute or convalescent COVID-19. The rearrangement joins TRBV27 to TRBJ1-6; 8 nucleotides agree with TRBD1. Sequencing used peripheral blood. The CDR3 spells CASRVGQDNSPLHF. CDR3 coding DNA: TGTGCCAGCAGAGTGGGACAGGATAATTCACCCCTCCACTTT.